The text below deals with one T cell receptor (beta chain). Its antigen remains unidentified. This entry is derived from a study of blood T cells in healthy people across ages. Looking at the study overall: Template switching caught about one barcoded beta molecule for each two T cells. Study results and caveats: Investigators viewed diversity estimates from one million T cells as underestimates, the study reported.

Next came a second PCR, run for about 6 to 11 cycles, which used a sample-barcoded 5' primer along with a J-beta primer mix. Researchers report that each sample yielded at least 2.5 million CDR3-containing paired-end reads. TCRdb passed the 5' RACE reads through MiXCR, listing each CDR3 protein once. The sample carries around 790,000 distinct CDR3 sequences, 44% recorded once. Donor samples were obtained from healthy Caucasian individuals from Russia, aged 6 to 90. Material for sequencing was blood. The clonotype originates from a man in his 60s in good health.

The CDR3 spells CSARFGTGGLGNEKLFF. DNA for the CDR3: TGCAGTGCTAGATTTGGGACAGGGGGTCTCGGTAATGAAAAACTGTTTTTT. The chain combines TRBV20-1 with TRBJ1-4; 11 bases agree with TRBD1. Germline-derived CDR1 and CDR2 are DFQATT and SNEGSKA (reference sequence). Germline trimming cut 2 bases from V and 4 bases from J; bases unmatched to any gene: 9. The CDR3 length is 17 residues.